Each of the 22 T cell receptor beta chains below was sequenced from the same sample in a study of CD8 T cells in Susac syndrome. RNA in amounts of roughly 0.5 to 1 ug was reverse transcribed with random hexamers. MiXCR, run by TCRdb on the immunoSEQ multiplex PCR reads, gives a single entry per CDR3 protein. The sample yields around 270,000 distinct CDR3 sequences, roughly 85% seen once. The specimen sequenced was CD8+ T cells from PBMCs. These receptors were collected from a human donor with multiple sclerosis.

The V gene is TRBV6-2 or TRBV6-3, the J gene TRBJ2-1; 13 bases agree with TRBD2. V was clipped by 6 bases and J by 8 bases; unmatched bases: 13. The CDR3 sequence is 17 residues long. Germline CDR1 is MNHEY and CDR2 is SVGEGT. In DNA form, the CDR3 reads TGTGCCAGCAGCGGACTAGCGGGAGTTCCGTTCAGCCATGAGCAGTTCTTC. This gives the protein CASSGLAGVPFSHEQFF.

This sequence joins TRBV28 and TRBJ1-2; D is unclear. The CDR3 consists of 13 residues. The germline V gene encodes CDR1 MDHEN and CDR2 SYDVKM. V shed 8 bases and J shed 2 bases, with 12 bases lying between them. The CDR3 DNA follows: TGTGCCAGCTTTGACCCAGGAAACTATGGCTACACCTTC. This sequence encodes CASFDPGNYGYTF.

The chain employs TRBV10-1 and TRBJ2-1, with 8 bases fitting TRBD1. Losses at the gene ends were 6 bases for V and 2 bases for J; bases not matched to a gene: 3. The CDR3 extends over 14 amino acids. From germline, CDR1 is WNHNN and CDR2 SYGVQD (reference sequence). The CDR3 DNA follows: TGCGCCAGCAGCGAGACAGGGGCCTACAATGAGCAGTTCTTC. This gives the protein CASSETGAYNEQFF.

This chain uses TRBV28 with TRBJ1-2; a weak D match, TRBD1 (6 bases). The V gene's germline CDR1 is MDHEN and CDR2 SYDVKM. Trimming stripped 7 bases from V and 8 bases from J, with 23 bases between. The CDR3 sequence is 15 residues long. The CDR3, as DNA: TGTGCCAGCATTAATCCCGGGTCGGCAGGGGAAGGCTACACCTTC. It translates to CASINPGSAGEGYTF.

A word on this clonotype: The CDR3 does not close with the conserved phenylalanine or tryptophan, likely indicating a read error. The chain links TRBV18 to TRBJ2-5, with a weak D call TRBD2 (5 bases). Trimming pared 2 bases from V and 0 bases from J, leaving 13 bases between. Germline assignment: CDR1 KGHSH and CDR2 LQKENI. CDR3 length equals 16 residues. As DNA, the CDR3 is TGTGCCAGCTCACCAAGGGCGAGGGCGGACCAAGAGACCCAGTACCTC. Translation gives CASSPRARADQETQYL.

This chain connects TRBV28 to TRBJ2-4, with TRBD1 identical over 8 bases. V dropped 5 bases and J dropped 3; count of bases not matched to a gene: 3. Germline values: CDR1 MDHEN, CDR2 SYDVKM. This CDR3 contains 14 residues. Written as DNA, the CDR3 is TGTGCCAGCAGTGTGACAGGGGTCAAAAACATTCAGTACTTC. Translated, it gives CASSVTGVKNIQYF.

V usage is TRBV29-1 and J usage is TRBJ1-1; 9 nucleotides line up with TRBD1. The J segment lost 7 bases and the V segment lost 7 bases, leaving 7 bases of the junction unmatched. The CDR3 has 12 amino acids. CDR1 SQVTM and CDR2 ANQGSEA come from the germline V gene. CDR3 residues: CSADRGVDEAFF. CDR3 nucleotide sequence: TGCAGCGCCGACAGGGGGGTGGATGAAGCTTTCTTT.

CDR3 coding DNA: TGTGCCAGCACAAAAAGTCGATACACCGGGGAGCTGTTTTTT. It specifies CASTKSRYTGELFF. V gene TRBV25-1 combines with J gene TRBJ2-2; D call uncertain. This CDR3 spans 14 amino acids. V was pared by 7 bases and J by 3 bases, with 12 bases between. CDR1 and CDR2 from the germline V gene are MGHDK and SYGVNS. Full variable domain (rest looked up from reference TRBV25-1 and TRBJ2-2): EADIYQTPRYLVIGTGKKITLECSQTMGHDKMYWYQQDPGMELHLIHYSYGVNSTEKGDLSSESTVSRIRTEHFPLTLESARPSHTSQYLCASTKSRYTGELFFGEGSRLTVL.

The chain recombines TRBV28 with TRBJ1-5; TRBD1 might be the D (6 bases). This CDR3 contains 18 residues. V lost 6 bases and J lost 2, with 23 bases in between. CDR1 and CDR2 from the germline V gene are MDHEN and SYDVKM. The CDR3 sequence is CASRSLGRGVQGNQPQHF. The CDR3 coding sequence is TGTGCCAGCAGATCATTGGGCAGGGGTGTTCAGGGCAATCAGCCCCAGCATTTT.

This clonotype was detected a few times. The chain carries TRBV24-1 and TRBJ2-5; TRBD1 agrees at 9 bases. This CDR3 spans 18 amino acids. Germline CDR1 reads KGHDR; CDR2 reads SFDVKD. The V and J ends lost 4 bases and 4 bases, in that order; junction bases with no gene match: 15. In DNA form, the CDR3 reads TGTGCCACCAGTGAACCACAGAAAAGGGACAGGGACTCAGAGACCCAGTACTTC. Protein sequence: CATSEPQKRDRDSETQYF.

V is TRBV3-1 and J is TRBJ2-7, with D unclear. This CDR3 spans 11 amino acids. Trimming left V 2 bases short and J 8 bases short, with 7 bases between. Germline V CDR1 and CDR2: LGHDT, YNNKEL (reference sequence). CDR3 loop: CASSQWGKQYF. The CDR3 DNA reads TGTGCCAGCAGCCAATGGGGAAAGCAGTACTTC.

The chain employs TRBV19 and TRBJ2-1, with 7 bases that match TRBD2. V shed 7 bases, J shed 0 bases, and the junction held 6 bases outside the gene matches. The CDR3 runs 15 residues. Germline loops: CDR1 LNHDA, CDR2 SQIVND (reference sequence). The CDR3 nucleotides read TGTGCCAGTACCCCACTAGCGACCTCCTACAATGAGCAGTTCTTC. Translating gives CASTPLATSYNEQFF.

V gene TRBV30 combines with J gene TRBJ2-7; D not certain. Looked up from germline, CDR1 is GTSNPN and CDR2 is SVGIG (reference sequence). The V gene lost 0 bases and the J gene lost 4 bases, with 7 bases spanning the gap. The CDR3 totals 12 residues. The DNA for the CDR3 is TGTGCCTGGAGTGTAGGGCAATACGAGCAGTACTTC. Translated, it gives CAWSVGQYEQYF.

The chain combines TRBV20-1 with TRBJ2-2; D is ambiguous. The germline V gene has CDR1 DFQATT and CDR2 SNEGSKA (reference sequence). CDR3 length: 12 residues. V was shortened by 5 bases and J by 1 base, with 5 bases between the two germline ends. In DNA form, the CDR3 reads TGCAGTGCTCCAAGGAACACCGGGGAGCTGTTTTTT. Translated, it gives CSAPRNTGELFF.

The rearrangement uses TRBV15 and TRBJ1-6, with TRBD1 identical over 7 bases. V shed 5 bases and J 1 base; nucleotides not matched to a gene: 5. CDR3 length equals 16 residues. Germline CDR1 LNHNV, CDR2 YYDKDF (reference sequence). CDR3 DNA: TGTGCCACCAGCGCCACAGGGGAGTCCTATAATTCACCCCTCCACTTT. Residues: CATSATGESYNSPLHF.

This chain links TRBV9 with TRBJ2-3; D remains ambiguous. Per the germline V gene, CDR1 is SGDLS and CDR2 is YYNGEE. Trimming pared 3 bases from V and 4 bases from J, leaving 9 bases between. The CDR3 is made up of 13 amino acids. CDR3 nucleotides: TGTGCCAGCAGCGAGCTCGATCCAGATACGCAGTATTTT. Protein product: CASSELDPDTQYF.

The chain recombines TRBV27 with TRBJ2-1, with 9 bases that match TRBD2. Germline trimming cut 5 bases from V and 10 bases from J; bases unmatched to any gene: 12. The length of the CDR3 is 15 residues. CDR1 is MNHEY and CDR2 is SMNVEV in the germline V gene (reference sequence). The DNA for the CDR3 is TGTGCCAGCAGTCCCCTAGCGGGATCTTACATGGAGCAGTTCTTC. Translating gives CASSPLAGSYMEQFF.

This clonotype was counted between two and nine times. The rearrangement uses TRBV13 and TRBJ2-7; the match to TRBD1 covers 10 bases. CDR1 and CDR2 from the germline V gene are PRHDT and FYEKMQ (reference sequence). The CDR3 totals 16 residues. The V segment lost 4 bases and the J segment 5 bases; nucleotides outside the gene matches: 11. CDR3 residues: CASSSGGTGAYDEQYF. CDR3 DNA sequence: TGTGCCAGCAGCTCGGGGGGGACAGGGGCTTATGACGAGCAGTACTTC.

The chain has TRBV7-6 and TRBJ2-7; D possibly corresponds to TRBD2 (6 bases). The V end was cut by 2 bases, the J end by 3 bases, with 14 bases between. Germline CDR1 is SGHVS and CDR2 is FNYEAQ. The CDR3 spans 15 residues. Here the CDR3 DNA reads TGTGCCAGCAGCTTACTGGCCGGGGGAAACTACGAGCAGTACTTC. Its protein is CASSLLAGGNYEQYF.

The V gene is TRBV19, the J gene TRBJ2-7, with 13 nucleotides matching TRBD2. The CDR3 has 15 residues. CDR1 is LNHDA and CDR2 is SQIVND in the germline V gene (reference sequence). V lost 3 bases, J lost 2 bases, and 1 base stayed unmatched. CDR3 region: CASSIGTSGAYEQYF. CDR3 nucleotides: TGTGCCAGTAGTATCGGGACTAGCGGGGCCTACGAGCAGTACTTC.

V is TRBV9 and J is TRBJ2-7; weak D call: TRBD1 (7 bases). This CDR3 region has 15 residues. V dropped 3 bases and J dropped 0 bases, with 13 bases sitting between them. CDR1 and CDR2 (germline): SGDLS, YYNGEE. CDR3 coding DNA: TGTGCCAGCAGCGAGAGGGGGGACAGCTCCTACGAGCAGTACTTC. As protein: CASSERGDSSYEQYF.

The CDR3 coding sequence is TGTGCCAGCAGCCCGCGAACAGGGCGAGGGTACGAGCAGTACTTC. This translates into CASSPRTGRGYEQYF. The chain joins TRBV7-8 to TRBJ2-7; D perhaps matches TRBD1 (6 bases). Germline-derived CDR1 and CDR2 are SGHVS and FQNEAQ. This CDR3 is 15 amino acids long. Deletions cut 5 bases from V and 4 bases from J, with 18 bases between.